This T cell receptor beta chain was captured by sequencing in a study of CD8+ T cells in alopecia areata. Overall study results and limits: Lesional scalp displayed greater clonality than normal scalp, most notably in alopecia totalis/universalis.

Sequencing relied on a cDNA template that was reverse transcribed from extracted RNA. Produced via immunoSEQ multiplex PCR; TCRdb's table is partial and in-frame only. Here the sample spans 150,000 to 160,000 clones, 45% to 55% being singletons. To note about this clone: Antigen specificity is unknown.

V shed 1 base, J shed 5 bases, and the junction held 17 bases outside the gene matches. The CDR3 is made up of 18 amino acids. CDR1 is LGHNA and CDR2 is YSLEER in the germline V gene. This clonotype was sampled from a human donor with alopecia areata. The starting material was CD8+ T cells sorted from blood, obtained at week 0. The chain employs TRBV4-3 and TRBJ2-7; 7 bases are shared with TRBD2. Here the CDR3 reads CASSQAMGISGAFHEQYF. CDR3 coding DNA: TGCGCCAGCAGCCAAGCCATGGGGATCAGCGGGGCCTTCCACGAGCAGTACTTC.